A single sample is the source of the 8 T cell receptor beta chains below, sequenced in a study of human T cells and chemical hapten exposure. TCRdb reprocessed the RACE reads with MiXCR, giving one entry per CDR3 protein. Seen here are tens of thousands of distinct CDR3 sequences, around 10% observed once, and the top ten hold around 4.5%. Time point noted: patch test 1, 2 weeks after DPC sensitization. Treatment of the sample: therapeutic diphenylcyclopropenone sensitization with weekly scalp DPC. The sample was whole blood, taken in connection with sensitization to the hapten diphenylcyclopropenone (DPC). All receptors derive from a woman aged 45-60 years with alopecia areata. Some clones in this sample may be carry-over from other donors' samples.

This clonotype came up many times. The rearrangement uses TRBV7-2 and TRBJ2-5; no firm D call. There are 11 residues in the CDR3. Germline assignment: CDR1 SGHTA and CDR2 FQGNSA. Trimming took off 5 bases at V and 5 bases at J, with 6 bases between the two ends. The CDR3 nucleotides are TGTGCCAGCAGCCCCCGGGAGACCCAGTACTTC. This encodes CASSPRETQYF.

This clonotype was seen only a few times. The chain is built from TRBV5-6 and TRBJ1-1; D is possibly TRBD1 (5 bases). The CDR3 runs to 13 residues. Trimming left V 1 base short and J 4 bases short, with 8 bases between. Germline-derived CDR1 and CDR2 are SGHDT and YYEEEE. This chain's CDR3 is CASSLRQLTEAFF. As DNA, the CDR3 is TGTGCCAGCAGCTTGAGACAGCTCACTGAAGCTTTCTTT.

The table lists this clonotype with many counts. V gene TRBV7-8 combines with J gene TRBJ1-1; D gene unclear. With 5 bases removed from V and 5 bases from J, the gap between germline ends came to 21 bases. The V gene's germline CDR1 is SGHVS and CDR2 FQNEAQ. The CDR3 covers 16 residues. DNA for the CDR3: TGTGCCAGCAGCCCCGCCCAGCCCGGTTTGGGGACTGAAGCTTTCTTT. Residues: CASSPAQPGLGTEAFF.

The chain recombines TRBV29-1 with TRBJ2-1; D gene unclear. The CDR3 covers 13 residues. Trimming took 3 bases from V and 4 from J, leaving 10 bases between them. The V gene's germline CDR1 is SQVTM and CDR2 ANQGSEA. CDR3 bases: TGCAGCGTTGAGTATAGAAATTACAATGAGCAGTTCTTC. Encoded protein: CSVEYRNYNEQFF.

This clonotype appeared a few times. The V and J genes are TRBV28 and TRBJ2-7, with 7 nucleotides matching TRBD1. This CDR3 is 15 amino acids long. Germline V gene lookup returns CDR1 MDHEN and CDR2 SYDVKM. V lost 4 bases and J lost 3; bases outside the gene matches: 9. CDR3 protein: CASSSRTGRLYEQYF. CDR3 sequence (DNA): TGTGCCAGCAGTTCAAGGACAGGACGCCTCTACGAGCAGTACTTC.

The chain recombines TRBV7-9 with TRBJ1-1, with TRBD1 as a possible D gene (6 bases). The CDR3 runs 17 residues. Trimming removed 6 bases at V and 0 bases at J, with 20 bases between. Germline CDR1 reads SEHNR; CDR2 reads FQNEAQ (reference sequence). CDR3 nucleotide sequence: TGTGCCAGCAGTTCCTTGGGGGGCGCGGACATGAACACTGAAGCTTTCTTT. Amino acids: CASSSLGGADMNTEAFF.

This clonotype was detected many times. The V and J genes are TRBV5-1 and TRBJ2-7, with D possibly called TRBD1 or TRBD2 (6 bases each). Trimming cost V 3 bases and J 5 bases, with 15 bases left between them. The CDR3 consists of 14 residues. CDR1 SGHRS and CDR2 YFSETQ come from the germline V gene. The CDR3 sequence is CASSSEGGRHEQYF. CDR3 nucleotide sequence: TGCGCCAGCAGCTCAGAGGGGGGTCGCCACGAGCAGTACTTC.

The chain has TRBV11-2 and TRBJ1-2; unclear D gene. The CDR3 runs 13 residues. Germline lookup yields CDR1 SGHAT and CDR2 FQNNGV. V was cut by 2 bases and J by 10 bases, with 14 bases left in between. The CDR3 reads CASSLSLGNFYTF. DNA of the CDR3: TGTGCCAGCAGCTTAAGTTTGGGCAACTTCTACACCTTC.